Below are 23 T cell receptor beta chains sequenced from a single sample in a study of cytomegalovirus exposure and HLA in healthy donors. Use of 60 Vbeta and 13 Jbeta primers characterized the PCR. TCRdb keeps only in-frame clones here, not all; method: immunoSEQ multiplex PCR. The sample contains 70,000 to 100,000 clones, under 70% of which appear only once. Sequencing input: PBMCs. These receptors all stem from a woman aged 45-65 years in good health and CMV-seropositive.

This chain joins TRBV2 and TRBJ2-1; D call uncertain. The length of the CDR3 is 13 residues. Germline lookup yields CDR1 SNHLY and CDR2 FYNNEI. V was clipped by 7 bases and J by 7 bases, with 14 bases between them. The CDR3, as DNA: TGTGCCAGCACAGGCTCCGTAAGAAATGAGCAGTTCTTC. This encodes CASTGSVRNEQFF.

The J gene is TRBJ1-2, the V gene TRBV28, with a possible D match to TRBD1 (5 bases). The CDR3 has 13 amino acids. Trimming shortened V by 3 bases and J by 7 bases, and 12 bases separated the two germline ends. Germline CDR1 is MDHEN and CDR2 is SYDVKM. In nucleotides, the CDR3 is TGTGCCAGCAGTTTGATCCATGGGGCTGGCTACACCTTC. It yields the protein CASSLIHGAGYTF.

The chain employs TRBV7-2 and TRBJ1-3; D is unresolved. Germline V gives CDR1 SGHTA, CDR2 FQGNSA. The CDR3 consists of 15 residues. Between the trimmed V and J ends, which lost 1 base and 2 bases, there was a span of 9 bases. DNA of the CDR3: TGTGCCAGCAGCTTAGTATCCGGGGCTGGAAACACCATATATTTT. Protein sequence: CASSLVSGAGNTIYF.

This clone was observed a few times. The chain employs TRBV7-3 and TRBJ1-1, with D maybe TRBD1 (6 bases). Germline assignment: CDR1 SGHTA and CDR2 FQGTGA. CDR3 length: 14 amino acids. V dropped 5 bases and J dropped 5 bases, with 15 bases sitting between them. CDR3 loop: CASSQWGGATEAFF. The CDR3 coding sequence is TGTGCCAGCAGCCAATGGGGGGGCGCGACTGAAGCTTTCTTT.

The chain links TRBV5-1 to TRBJ2-5; TRBD2 matches at 10 bases. The V gene's germline CDR1 is SGHRS and CDR2 YFSETQ. This CDR3 comprises 15 residues. Trimming at V came to 4 bases and at J to 3 bases, leaving 6 bases not matched to a gene. The CDR3 DNA reads as TGCGCCAGCAGCCTTACCGGGACTAGCGAAGAGACCCAGTACTTC. It translates to CASSLTGTSEETQYF.

This sequence joins TRBV2 and TRBJ1-3; no clear D gene. V was pared by 4 bases and J by 0 bases, with 10 bases between. The CDR3 spans 15 residues. CDR1 is SNHLY and CDR2 is FYNNEI in the germline V gene. The CDR3 loop is CASSGRSLSGNTIYF. The DNA for the CDR3 is TGTGCCAGCAGTGGGAGGTCCCTCTCTGGAAACACCATATATTTT.

This chain links TRBV7-6 with TRBJ1-3; D gene ambiguous. The V end lost 5 bases, the J end lost 8 bases, and 19 bases lay between the germline ends. Germline V gene lookup returns CDR1 SGHVS and CDR2 FNYEAQ. CDR3 length: 15 amino acids. CDR3 residues: CASSASWGSADTIYF. CDR3 coding DNA: TGTGCCAGCAGCGCGTCGTGGGGATCAGCGGACACCATATATTTT.

In its sample, this clone was seen a few times. DNA of the CDR3: TGTGCCAGCAGTCCCAACGTTGGCCCCCTCAATGGCTACACCTTC. It yields the protein CASSPNVGPLNGYTF. V and J are TRBV27 and TRBJ1-2; D gene unclear. From germline, CDR1 is MNHEY and CDR2 SMNVEV (reference sequence). The CDR3 runs to 15 residues. V shed 5 bases and J shed 6 bases, with 19 bases lying between them.

This chain connects TRBV7-6 to TRBJ1-1; D gene uncertain. The CDR3 covers 15 residues. V lost 4 bases, J lost 0 bases, and 12 bases lay in between. Germline V gene lookup returns CDR1 SGHVS and CDR2 FNYEAQ. CDR3 in DNA: TGTGCCAGCAGCTCCGGACGGGGATTGAACACTGAAGCTTTCTTT. This sequence encodes CASSSGRGLNTEAFF.

The V call is TRBV6-1, the J call TRBJ2-1; 10 nucleotides agree with TRBD2. CDR3 length equals 17 residues. Germline CDR1 reads MNHNS; CDR2 reads SASEGT. V shed 4 bases and J 4 bases; nucleotides not matched to a gene: 10. The CDR3 reads CASSATLGGLAYNEQFF. In nucleotides, the CDR3 is TGTGCCAGCAGTGCGACTTTGGGGGGACTAGCGTACAATGAGCAGTTCTTC.

This rearrangement joins TRBV6-5 to TRBJ2-5, with D tentatively TRBD1 (6 bases). The CDR3 runs to 13 residues. From germline, CDR1 is MNHEY and CDR2 SVGAGI. V dropped 6 bases and J dropped 5 bases, with 13 bases sitting between them. CDR3 protein: CASRPPGDETQYF. The DNA for the CDR3 is TGTGCCAGCAGACCCCCAGGGGATGAGACCCAGTACTTC.

The genes are TRBV27 and TRBJ1-4, with 11 bases matching TRBD1. The V segment lost 5 bases and the J segment 8 bases; nucleotides outside the gene matches: 4. Germline CDR1 MNHEY, CDR2 SMNVEV (reference sequence). The CDR3 has 14 residues. CDR3 DNA sequence: TGTGCCAGCAGTCCGGGACAGGGGGACGAAAAACTGTTTTTT. The encoded protein is CASSPGQGDEKLFF.

The chain combines TRBV7-3 with TRBJ1-1; 7 positions match TRBD1. Germline V gives CDR1 SGHTA, CDR2 FQGTGA. After removal of 9 bases from V and 5 bases from J, the junction contained 9 bases not matched to a gene. The CDR3 has 13 residues. The CDR3 here is CASNGGGATEAFF. Here the CDR3 DNA reads TGTGCCAGTAACGGAGGGGGCGCGACTGAAGCTTTCTTT.

This chain joins TRBV19 and TRBJ1-5; D call uncertain. The CDR3 is 12 residues long. CDR1 and CDR2 (germline): LNHDA, SQIVND (reference sequence). Trimming removed 1 base from V and 5 bases from J, with 3 bases in between. CDR3 amino acids: CASSIAHQPQHF. In DNA, the CDR3 is TGTGCCAGTAGTATAGCTCATCAGCCCCAGCATTTT.

The chain is built from TRBV2 and TRBJ2-5; 8 bases match TRBD2. Germline CDR1 is SNHLY and CDR2 is FYNNEI. The CDR3 contains 14 residues. V was clipped by 5 bases and J by 2 bases; unmatched bases: 4. DNA for the CDR3: TGTGCCAGCAGTCCGACTAGCGCTCAAGAGACCCAGTACTTC. This gives the protein CASSPTSAQETQYF.

The chain carries TRBV6-4 and TRBJ2-3, with 10 bases that match TRBD2. The CDR3 loop spans 17 amino acids. V shed 3 bases and J 0 bases; nucleotides not matched to a gene: 6. Germline V gives CDR1 MRHNA, CDR2 SNTAGT. The CDR3 DNA reads as TGTGCCAGCAGTGAAAGCGGGGGGGCCGAAAGCACAGATACGCAGTATTTT. Translated, it gives CASSESGGAESTDTQYF.

The V gene is TRBV5-6, the J gene TRBJ1-2; TRBD1 might be the D (6 bases). The germline gives CDR1 SGHDT, CDR2 YYEEEE. The CDR3 extends over 14 amino acids. V was cut by 3 bases and J by 5 bases, with 14 bases left in between. The CDR3 DNA sequence: TGTGCCAGCAGCTCCGGCGTCAGGGGTTATGGCTACACCTTC. Translation gives CASSSGVRGYGYTF.

The rearrangement joins TRBV5-1 to TRBJ1-5; 11 nucleotides match TRBD1. After removal of 7 bases from V and 0 bases from J, the junction contained 12 bases not matched to a gene. CDR1 and CDR2 (germline): SGHRS, YFSETQ. This CDR3 contains 18 residues. The CDR3 region is CASSPGQGGLYSNQPQHF. DNA for the CDR3: TGCGCCAGCTCCCCGGGACAGGGGGGCCTTTATAGCAATCAGCCCCAGCATTTT.

This chain connects TRBV6-5 to TRBJ2-7, with D possibly being TRBD2 (6 bases). The CDR3 contains 16 residues. With 0 bases removed from V and 0 bases from J, the gap between germline ends came to 12 bases. The germline gives CDR1 MNHEY, CDR2 SVGAGI. CDR3: CASSYSAGRVSYEQYF. Here the CDR3 DNA reads TGTGCCAGCAGTTACTCGGCGGGACGGGTCTCCTACGAGCAGTACTTC.

This chain links TRBV7-8 with TRBJ2-4; TRBD1 aligns across 7 bases. V shed 3 bases and J 5 bases; nucleotides not matched to a gene: 1. The CDR3 covers 13 residues. Germline-derived CDR1 and CDR2 are SGHVS and FQNEAQ. The CDR3 here is CASSFGTENIQYF. The CDR3 coding sequence is TGTGCCAGCAGCTTCGGGACAGAAAACATTCAGTACTTC.

V usage is TRBV7-8 and J usage is TRBJ1-3; the D gene is possibly TRBD1 (5 bases). The CDR3 is 12 amino acids. With 1 base removed from V and 8 bases from J, the gap between germline ends came to 6 bases. The germline CDR1 and CDR2 sequences are SGHVS and FQNEAQ. CDR3 nucleotides: TGTGCCAGCAGCTTAGGGGGGGACACCATATATTTT. It is translated as CASSLGGDTIYF.

The rearrangement joins TRBV6-5 to TRBJ1-2, with TRBD1 as a possible D gene (6 bases). V gave up 2 bases and J gave up 6 bases, with 7 bases separating them. Germline loops: CDR1 MNHEY, CDR2 SVGAGI. CDR3 size: 12 residues. The CDR3 DNA is TGTGCCAGCAGTTACGCAGGGGATGGCTACACCTTC. It translates to CASSYAGDGYTF.

The CDR3 loop is CSSSAGTHRQYV. The CDR3, as DNA: TGTTCCAGCAGCGCCGGGACTCACCGCCAGTACGTC. V and J are TRBV7-9 and TRBJ2-7; tentatively, D is TRBD2 (6 bases). There are 12 residues in the CDR3. Germline assignment: CDR1 SEHNR and CDR2 FQNEAQ (reference sequence).